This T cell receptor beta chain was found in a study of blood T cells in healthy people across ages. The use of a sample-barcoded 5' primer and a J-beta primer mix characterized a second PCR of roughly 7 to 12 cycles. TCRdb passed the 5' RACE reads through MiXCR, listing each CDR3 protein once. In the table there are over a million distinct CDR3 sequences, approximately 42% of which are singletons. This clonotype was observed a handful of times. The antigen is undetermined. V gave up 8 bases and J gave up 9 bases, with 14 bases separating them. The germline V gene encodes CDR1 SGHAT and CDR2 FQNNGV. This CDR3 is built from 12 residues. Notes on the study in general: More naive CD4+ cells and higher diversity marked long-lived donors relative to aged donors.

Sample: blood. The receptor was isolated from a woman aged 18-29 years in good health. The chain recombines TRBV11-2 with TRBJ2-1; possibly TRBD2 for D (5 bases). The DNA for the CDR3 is TGTGCCAGCTTCGGGGTCATTGGTGAGCAGTTCTTC. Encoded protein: CASFGVIGEQFF.